Below, 4 T cell receptor beta chains from the same sample are listed, as sequenced in a study of blood T cell repertoires in COVID-19. Sequencing used immunoSEQ multiplex PCR; TCRdb keeps in-frame clones, though not all of them. The repertoire holds about 230,000 clones, 75% to 90% seen once, with around 25% in the top ten. Sequenced: peripheral blood. The receptors derive from a man in his forties with acute or convalescent COVID-19.

This clone was found a few times. This CDR3 reads CASRPPAGPNQPQHF. The CDR3 nucleotides read TGTGCCAGCAGACCTCCGGCGGGGCCCAATCAGCCCCAGCATTTT. The chain uses TRBV2 and TRBJ1-5; tentative D call: TRBD1 (5 bases). Between the trimmed V and J ends, which lost 6 bases and 3 bases, there was a span of 15 bases. CDR1 is SNHLY, CDR2 FYNNEI, per germline. The CDR3 has 15 amino acids.

The chain employs TRBV15 and TRBJ1-1; unclear D gene. CDR3 length equals 12 residues. With 1 base removed from V and 2 bases from J, the gap between germline ends came to 2 bases. Per the germline V gene, CDR1 is LNHNV and CDR2 is YYDKDF (reference sequence). The CDR3 loop is CATSRANTEAFF. DNA for the CDR3: TGTGCCACCAGCAGAGCTAACACTGAAGCTTTCTTT.

The gene calls are TRBV2 and TRBJ2-1; TRBD1 might be the D (7 bases). V lost 9 bases and J lost 4, with 16 bases in between. Germline lookup yields CDR1 SNHLY and CDR2 FYNNEI. This CDR3 contains 14 residues. In DNA, the CDR3 is TGTGCCAGTGAGGAGGGGACAGAATACAATGAGCAGTTCTTC. Its protein is CASEEGTEYNEQFF.

The V and J genes are TRBV2 and TRBJ1-2; D unclear. V lost 7 bases, J lost 4 bases, and 19 bases lay in between. Germline lookup yields CDR1 SNHLY and CDR2 FYNNEI. The CDR3 runs to 15 residues. The CDR3 DNA sequence: TGTGCCAGCACCAGTCTCGAGACGGAGTTCTATGGCTACACCTTC. It specifies CASTSLETEFYGYTF.